What follows are 4 T cell receptor beta chains derived from one specimen sequenced in a study of blood T cell repertoires in COVID-19. Using immunoSEQ multiplex PCR, the repertoire was profiled, and TCRdb retains in-frame clones only, with some absent. The sample has around 370,000 clones, almost 90% seen once; the top ten hold 5.5% to 7.5%. Sample: peripheral blood. All receptors come from a woman in her seventies with COVID-19, enrolled during active disease.

The chain has TRBV19 and TRBJ1-4, with D tentatively TRBD1 (5 bases). Looked up from germline, CDR1 is LNHDA and CDR2 is SQIVND (reference sequence). This CDR3 has 15 amino acids. With 4 bases removed from V and 4 bases from J, the gap between germline ends came to 13 bases. The CDR3 region has the DNA TGTGCCAGTAGTACAGGGATCAATGGTAATGAAAAACTGTTTTTT. This translates into CASSTGINGNEKLFF. The full variable domain, with the rest looked up from reference TRBV19 and TRBJ1-4, is DGGITQSPKYLFRKEGQNVTLSCEQNLNHDAMYWYRQDPGQGLRLIYYSQIVNDFQKGDIAEGYSVSREKKESFPLTVTSAQKNPTAFYLCASSTGINGNEKLFFGSGTQLSVL.

In its sample, this clone was seen once. The rearrangement uses TRBV7-2 and TRBJ1-1; no firm D call. Germline CDR1 reads SGHTA; CDR2 reads FQGNSA. CDR3 length: 14 amino acids. V lost 6 bases and J lost 4, with 15 bases in between. DNA of the CDR3: TGTGCCAGCAGAGCGGAAGGGTTAGTCACTGAAGCTTTCTTT. Translating gives CASRAEGLVTEAFF.

In its sample, this clone was seen once. The gene calls are TRBV5-1 and TRBJ2-3; weak D call: TRBD2 (7 bases). The ends were cut back, 2 bases at V and 2 bases at J, with 12 bases in the middle. Per the germline V gene, CDR1 is SGHRS and CDR2 is YFSETQ. CDR3 size: 15 residues. The chain's CDR3 is CASSFTGGPTDTQYF. The CDR3 bases are TGCGCCAGCAGCTTCACGGGGGGCCCCACAGATACGCAGTATTTT.

This clone was observed a few times. The rearrangement links TRBV30 to TRBJ2-7; maybe TRBD1 (6 bases). Germline V gene data show CDR1 as GTSNPN and CDR2 as SVGIG (reference sequence). V shed 7 bases and J shed 1 base, with 11 bases lying between them. The CDR3 runs to 12 residues. The CDR3, as DNA: TGTGCCTTCCGGGACACTTCCTACGAGCAGTACTTC. It encodes CAFRDTSYEQYF.